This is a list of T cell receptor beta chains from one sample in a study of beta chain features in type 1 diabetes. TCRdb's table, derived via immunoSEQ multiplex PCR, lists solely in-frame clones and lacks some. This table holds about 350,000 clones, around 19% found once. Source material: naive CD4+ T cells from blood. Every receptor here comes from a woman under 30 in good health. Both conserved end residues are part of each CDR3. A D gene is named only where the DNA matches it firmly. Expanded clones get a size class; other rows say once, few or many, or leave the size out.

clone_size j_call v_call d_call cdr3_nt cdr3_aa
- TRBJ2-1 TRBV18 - TGTGCCAGCTCACCTGGAGCGGACGGACACAATGAGCAGTTCTTC CASSPGADGHNEQFF
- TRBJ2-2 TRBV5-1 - TGCGCCAGCAGCTTGACTAGCACCGGGGAGCTGTTTTTT CASSLTSTGELFF
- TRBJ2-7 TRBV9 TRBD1 TGTGCCAGCAGCCCTCGGGGGGACAGGGGAAACGAGCAGTACTTC CASSPRGDRGNEQYF
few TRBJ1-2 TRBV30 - TGTGCCTGGGCCCGCGACAGGAACCACACCTTC CAWARDRNHTF
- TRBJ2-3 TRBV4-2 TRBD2 TGTGCCAGCAGCCAAGCGGGGGGGCCGGGCACAGATACGCAGTATTTT CASSQAGGPGTDTQYF
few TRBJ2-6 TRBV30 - TGTGCCTGGAGTGCGTCCTCTGGGGCCAACGTCCTGACTTTC CAWSASSGANVLTF
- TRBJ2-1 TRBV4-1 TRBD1 TGCGCCAGCAGCCGAGCATACCGGGACAGGGTCTTCGATGAGCAGTTCTTC CASSRAYRDRVFDEQFF
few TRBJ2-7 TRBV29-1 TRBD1 TGCAGCGTTGATTCGGGGACAGGGAACCACGAGCAGTACTTC CSVDSGTGNHEQYF
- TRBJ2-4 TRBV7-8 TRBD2 TGTGCCAGCAGCGACCGACTAGCGGAGAGGGGGGGGATAAGTCAGTACTTC CASSDRLAERGGISQYF
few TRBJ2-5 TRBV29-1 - TGCAGCGCTCGGGCAGGGGTAGGGAAAGAGACCCAGTACTTC CSARAGVGKETQYF
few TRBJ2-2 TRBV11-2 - TGTGCCAGCAGCTTAGTAGCGGTCAACACCGGGGAGCTGTTTTTT CASSLVAVNTGELFF
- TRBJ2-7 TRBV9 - TGTGCCAGCAGCGTAGAGTTCAGGTCGGCCTACGAGCAGTACTTC CASSVEFRSAYEQYF
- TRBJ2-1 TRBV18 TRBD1 TGTGCCAGCTCACCAATAAGAGTAGGACAGGGGACCCCCTACAATGAGCAGTTCTTC CASSPIRVGQGTPYNEQFF
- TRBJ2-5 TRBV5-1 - TGCGCCAGCAGCGTACAGCGGAAGGAAGAGACCCAGTACTTC CASSVQRKEETQYF
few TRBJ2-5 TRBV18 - TGTGCCAGCTCAGCTTCAGGGGAACGAGAGACCCAGTACTTC CASSASGERETQYF
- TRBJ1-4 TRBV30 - TGTGCCTGGAGTGTAGGTGACAGGCTGTTTTTT CAWSVGDRLFF
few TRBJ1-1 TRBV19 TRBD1 TGTGCCAGTAGTAACAGACAGGGAATGAACACTGAAGCTTTCTTT CASSNRQGMNTEAFF
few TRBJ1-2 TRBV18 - TGTGCCAGCTCACCACCGGCCAGCGGCCGTGGTGGCTACACCTTC CASSPPASGRGGYTF
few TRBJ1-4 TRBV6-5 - TGTGCCAGCAGGGTGGGACGGGGGATTGAAAAACTGTTTTTT CASRVGRGIEKLFF
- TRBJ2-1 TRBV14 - TGTGCCAGCAGCCATTCAACTAGAAGAAATGAGCAGTTCTTC CASSHSTRRNEQFF
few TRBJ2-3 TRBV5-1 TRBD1 TGCGCCAGCAGCTCCCGGGACAGGAGCACAGATACGCAGTATTTT CASSSRDRSTDTQYF
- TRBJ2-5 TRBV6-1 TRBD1 TGTGCCAGCGACAGGGGATCGGAGACCCAGTACTTC CASDRGSETQYF
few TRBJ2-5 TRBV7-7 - TGTGCTAGCAGCCCCGGGCAAGAGACCCAGTACTTC CASSPGQETQYF
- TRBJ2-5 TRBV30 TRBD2 TGTGCCTGGAGTCAAGCGGGAGGGCTGGGGACCCAGTACTTC CAWSQAGGLGTQYF
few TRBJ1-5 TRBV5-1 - TGCGCCAGCAGCTTGGGCGGGGATCAGCCCCAGCATTTT CASSLGGDQPQHF
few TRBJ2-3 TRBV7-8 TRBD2 TGTGCCAGCAGCTTGGGACTAGCGGTCGGCACAGATACGCAGTATTTT CASSLGLAVGTDTQYF
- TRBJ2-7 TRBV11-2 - TGTGCCAGCAACGCCGACGGGGTCTCCTACGAGCAGTACTTC CASNADGVSYEQYF
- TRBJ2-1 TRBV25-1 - TGTGCCAGCAGTGCACGACTAGGGGCTAATGAGCAGTTCTTC CASSARLGANEQFF
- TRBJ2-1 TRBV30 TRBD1 TGTGCCTGGAGGCATGCCGGGACAGCGTACAATGAGCAGTTCTTC CAWRHAGTAYNEQFF
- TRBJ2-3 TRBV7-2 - TGTGCCAGCAGCTCCACTACAGATACGCAGTATTTT CASSSTTDTQYF
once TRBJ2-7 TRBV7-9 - TGTGCCAGCAGCACCGCAGGGGGGGAGCAGTACTTC CASSTAGGEQYF
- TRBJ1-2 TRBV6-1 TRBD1 TGTGCCAGCAGTGAAAGGGACAGCTATGGCTACACCTTC CASSERDSYGYTF
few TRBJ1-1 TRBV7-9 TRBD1 TGTGCCAGCAGCTTAGGACAGGGATGGACTGAAGCTTTCTTT CASSLGQGWTEAFF
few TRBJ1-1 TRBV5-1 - TGCGCCAGCAGTACGGGTACCAACACTGAAGCTTTCTTT CASSTGTNTEAFF
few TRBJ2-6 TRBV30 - TGTGCCTGGAGTGATTACCCATTTAGCTCTGGGGCCAACGTCCTGACTTTC CAWSDYPFSSGANVLTF
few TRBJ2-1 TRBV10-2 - TGCGCCAGCAGTGTGACCGGGGGTAATGAGCAGTTCTTC CASSVTGGNEQFF
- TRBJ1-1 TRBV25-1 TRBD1 TGTGCCAGCGTTAGCGACAGGGGTAGAAACACTGAAGCTTTCTTT CASVSDRGRNTEAFF
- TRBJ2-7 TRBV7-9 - TGTGCCAGCAGCTTAGGAGAGGCGGCCGAGTCACCCACTTACGAGCAGTACTTC CASSLGEAAESPTYEQYF
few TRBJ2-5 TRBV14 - TGTGCCAGCAGCCAAGACGGCGGCCAAGAGACCCAGTACTTC CASSQDGGQETQYF
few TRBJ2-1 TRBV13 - TGTGCCAGCAGCCTCGGCCCCAATTGGAGGAGCTCCTACAATGAGCAGTTCTTC CASSLGPNWRSSYNEQFF
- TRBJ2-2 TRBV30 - TGTGCCTGGAGTAGGCAGGGCCTGAACACCGGGGAGCTGTTTTTT CAWSRQGLNTGELFF
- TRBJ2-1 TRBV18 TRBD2 TGTGCCAGCTCACCGGGACTACACCACAATGAGCAGTTCTTC CASSPGLHHNEQFF
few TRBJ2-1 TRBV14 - TGTGCCAGCAGCCAAGTTGTATACAATGAGCAGTTCTTC CASSQVVYNEQFF
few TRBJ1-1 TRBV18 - TGTGCCAGCTCACCACGTGCGGACACTGAAGCTTTCTTT CASSPRADTEAFF
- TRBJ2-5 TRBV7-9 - TGTGCCAGCAGCGTGACAGAAGAGACCCAGTACTTC CASSVTEETQYF
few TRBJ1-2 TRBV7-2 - TGTGCCAGCAGCTTAGTGGGGGCTGATGGCTACACCTTC CASSLVGADGYTF
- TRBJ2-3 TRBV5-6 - TGTGCCAGCAGCTTGGTTCTTAATACGCAGTATTTT CASSLVLNTQYF
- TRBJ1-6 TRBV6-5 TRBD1 TGTGCCAGCAGGCCGACAGGGGTAGGTTCACCCCTCCACTTT CASRPTGVGSPLHF
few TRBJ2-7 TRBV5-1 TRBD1 TGCGCCAGCAGCTTAGAACAGGGGGTGTACGAGCAGTACTTC CASSLEQGVYEQYF
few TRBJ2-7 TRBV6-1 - TGTGCCAGCAGGGAGCCCGGGAAAAGGGACGAGCAGTACTTC CASREPGKRDEQYF
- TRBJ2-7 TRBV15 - TGTGCCACCAACGAGGGCAACACATACGAGCAGTACTTC CATNEGNTYEQYF
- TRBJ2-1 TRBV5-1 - TGCGCCAGCAGCTCCCGGGACACCGGGAATGAGCAGTTCTTC CASSSRDTGNEQFF
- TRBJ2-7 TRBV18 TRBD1 TGTGCCAGCTCACCACAGGCAGGGGGCTACGAGCAGTACTTC CASSPQAGGYEQYF